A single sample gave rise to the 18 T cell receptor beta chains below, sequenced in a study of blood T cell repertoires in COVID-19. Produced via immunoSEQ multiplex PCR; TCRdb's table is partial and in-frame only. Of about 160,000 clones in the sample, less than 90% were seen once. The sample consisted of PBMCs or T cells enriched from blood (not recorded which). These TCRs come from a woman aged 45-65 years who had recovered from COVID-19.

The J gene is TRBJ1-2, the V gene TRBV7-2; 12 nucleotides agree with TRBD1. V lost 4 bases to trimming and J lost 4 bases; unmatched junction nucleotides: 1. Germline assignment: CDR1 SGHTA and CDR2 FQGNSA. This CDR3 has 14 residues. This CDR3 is CASSWGQGAYGYTF. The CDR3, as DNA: TGTGCCAGCAGCTGGGGACAGGGGGCCTATGGCTACACCTTC.

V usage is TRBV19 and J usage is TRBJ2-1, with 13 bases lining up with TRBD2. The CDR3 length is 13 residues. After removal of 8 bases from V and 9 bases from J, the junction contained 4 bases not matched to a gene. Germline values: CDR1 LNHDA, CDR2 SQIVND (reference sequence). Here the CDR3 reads CASRTSGRFEQFF. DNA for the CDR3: TGTGCCAGTCGGACTAGCGGGAGATTTGAGCAGTTCTTC.

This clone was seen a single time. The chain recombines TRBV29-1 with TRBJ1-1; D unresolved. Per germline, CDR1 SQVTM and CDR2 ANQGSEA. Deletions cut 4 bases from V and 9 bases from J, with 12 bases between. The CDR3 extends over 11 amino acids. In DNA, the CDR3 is TGCAGCGTTGGGCGTGGAGGCAAAGCTTTCTTT. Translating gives CSVGRGGKAFF.

The CDR3 nucleotides read TGCGCCAGTTACCGGGACAGGGCAATAGATACGCAGTATTTT. This encodes CASYRDRAIDTQYF. The J gene is TRBJ2-3, the V gene TRBV5-1; TRBD1 aligns across 9 bases. Germline trimming cut 8 bases from V and 5 bases from J; bases unmatched to any gene: 9. CDR1 SGHRS and CDR2 YFSETQ come from the germline V gene. CDR3 size: 14 residues.

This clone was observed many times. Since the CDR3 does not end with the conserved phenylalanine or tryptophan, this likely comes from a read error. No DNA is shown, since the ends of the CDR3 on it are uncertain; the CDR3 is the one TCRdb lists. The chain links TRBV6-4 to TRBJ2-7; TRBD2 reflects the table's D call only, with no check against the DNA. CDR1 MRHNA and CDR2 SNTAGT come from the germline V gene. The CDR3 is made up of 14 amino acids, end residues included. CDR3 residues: CASSDLGGSAQRSL.

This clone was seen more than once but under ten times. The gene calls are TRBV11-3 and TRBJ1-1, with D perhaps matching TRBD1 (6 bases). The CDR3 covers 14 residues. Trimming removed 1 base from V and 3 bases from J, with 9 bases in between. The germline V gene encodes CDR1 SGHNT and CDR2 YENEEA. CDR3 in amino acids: CASSLVGGHTEAFF. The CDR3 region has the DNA TGTGCCAGCAGCTTAGTAGGGGGTCACACTGAAGCTTTCTTT.

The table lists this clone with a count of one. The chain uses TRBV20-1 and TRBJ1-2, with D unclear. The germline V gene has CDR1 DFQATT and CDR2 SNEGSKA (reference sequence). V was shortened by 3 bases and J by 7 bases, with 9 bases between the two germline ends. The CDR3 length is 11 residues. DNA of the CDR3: TGCAGTGCTAGTTCGGGGTTTGGCTACACCTTC. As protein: CSASSGFGYTF.

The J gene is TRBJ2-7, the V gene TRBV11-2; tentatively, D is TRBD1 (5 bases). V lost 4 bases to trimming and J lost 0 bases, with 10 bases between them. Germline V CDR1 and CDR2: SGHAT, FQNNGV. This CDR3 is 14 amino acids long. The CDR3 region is CASSYSDSSYEQYF. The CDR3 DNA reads TGTGCCAGCAGCTACTCCGACAGCTCCTACGAGCAGTACTTC.

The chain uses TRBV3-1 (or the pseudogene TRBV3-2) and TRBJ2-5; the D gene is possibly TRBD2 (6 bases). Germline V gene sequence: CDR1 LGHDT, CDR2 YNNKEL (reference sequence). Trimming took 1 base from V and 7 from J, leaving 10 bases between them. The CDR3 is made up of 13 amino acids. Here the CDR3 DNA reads TGTGCCAGCAGCCAAGGTCGGGGGTCGACCCAGTACTTC. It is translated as CASSQGRGSTQYF.

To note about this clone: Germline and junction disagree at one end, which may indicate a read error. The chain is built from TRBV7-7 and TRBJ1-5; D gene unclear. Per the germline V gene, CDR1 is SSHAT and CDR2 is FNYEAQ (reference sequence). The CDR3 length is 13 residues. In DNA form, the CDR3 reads TGTGCTAGCAGCTTAGGTCCGGATCAGCCCCAGCATTTT. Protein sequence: CASSLGPDQPQHF.

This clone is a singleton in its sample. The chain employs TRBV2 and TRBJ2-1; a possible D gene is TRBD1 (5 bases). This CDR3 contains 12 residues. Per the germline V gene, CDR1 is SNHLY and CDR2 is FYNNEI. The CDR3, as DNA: TGTGCTATCGGCAGGGTCACCAATGAGCAGTTCTTC. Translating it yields CAIGRVTNEQFF. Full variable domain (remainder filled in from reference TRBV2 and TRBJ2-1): EPEVTQTPSHQVTQMGQEVILRCVPISNHLYFYWYRQILGQKVEFLVSFYNNEISEKSEIFDDQFSVERPDGSNFTLKIRSTKLEDSAMYFCAIGRVTNEQFFGPGTRLTVL.

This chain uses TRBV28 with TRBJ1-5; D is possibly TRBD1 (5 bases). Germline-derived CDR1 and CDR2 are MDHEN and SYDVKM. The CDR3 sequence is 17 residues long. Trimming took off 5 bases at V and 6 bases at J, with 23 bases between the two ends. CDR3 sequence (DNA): TGTGCCAGCAGTCAATGGGACGGGAGGAGCGGGGTTCAGCCCCAGCATTTT. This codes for CASSQWDGRSGVQPQHF.

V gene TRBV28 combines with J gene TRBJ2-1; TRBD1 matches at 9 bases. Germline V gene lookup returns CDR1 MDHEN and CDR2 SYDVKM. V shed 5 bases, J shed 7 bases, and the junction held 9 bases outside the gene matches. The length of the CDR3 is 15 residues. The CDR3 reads CASSPAGTGKNEQFF. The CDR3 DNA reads TGTGCCAGCAGTCCCGCCGGGACAGGGAAGAATGAGCAGTTCTTC.

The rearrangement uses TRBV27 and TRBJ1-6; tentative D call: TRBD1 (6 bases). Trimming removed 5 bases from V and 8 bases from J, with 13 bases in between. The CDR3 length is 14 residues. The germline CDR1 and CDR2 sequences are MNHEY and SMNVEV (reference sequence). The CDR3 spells CASSQQGLYSPLHF. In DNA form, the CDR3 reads TGTGCCAGCAGTCAGCAGGGGCTGTATTCACCCCTCCACTTT.

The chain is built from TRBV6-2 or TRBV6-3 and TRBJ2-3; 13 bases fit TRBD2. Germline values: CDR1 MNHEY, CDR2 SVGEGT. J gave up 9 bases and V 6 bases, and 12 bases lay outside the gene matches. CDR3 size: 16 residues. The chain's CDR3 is CASSSGTSGNVGTQYF. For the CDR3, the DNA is TGTGCCAGCAGCTCAGGGACTAGCGGGAACGTGGGCACGCAGTATTTT.

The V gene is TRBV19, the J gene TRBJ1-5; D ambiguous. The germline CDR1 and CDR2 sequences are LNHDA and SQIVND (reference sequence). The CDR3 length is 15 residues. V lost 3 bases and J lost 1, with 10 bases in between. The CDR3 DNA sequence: TGTGCCAGTAGTATTTCGATGGCAAGCAATCAGCCCCAGCATTTT. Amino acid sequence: CASSISMASNQPQHF.

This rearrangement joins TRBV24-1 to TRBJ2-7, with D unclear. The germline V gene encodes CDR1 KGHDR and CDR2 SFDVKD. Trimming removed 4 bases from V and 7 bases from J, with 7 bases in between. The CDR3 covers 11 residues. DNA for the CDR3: TGTGCCACCAGTGAATACGAGGAGCAGTACTTC. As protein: CATSEYEEQYF.

The DNA of the CDR3 is TGTGCCAGCAGTTTATGGTCTCCGGGAAACACTGAAGCTTTCTTT. This translates into CASSLWSPGNTEAFF. This rearrangement joins TRBV27 to TRBJ1-1; unclear D gene. Germline lookup yields CDR1 MNHEY and CDR2 SMNVEV (reference sequence). V shed 1 base and J shed 2 bases, with 11 bases lying between them. The length of the CDR3 is 15 residues.